What follows are 14 T cell receptor beta chains derived from one specimen sequenced in a study of cytomegalovirus exposure and HLA in healthy donors. In the PCR, 60 Vbeta and 13 Jbeta primers were used. The repertoire was sequenced with immunoSEQ multiplex PCR; TCRdb's copy has only in-frame clones and lacks some. This sample yields nearly 65,000 clones, of which 73% are seen a single time; 5.4% belongs to the top ten. Sequencing was done on a sample of PBMCs. These TCRs come from a man aged 45-65 years in good health and CMV-seronegative.

The gene calls are TRBV5-1 and TRBJ1-1; 7 bases match TRBD1. The V gene's germline CDR1 is SGHRS and CDR2 YFSETQ. V lost 0 bases and J lost 1; bases outside the gene matches: 3. The CDR3 totals 15 residues. The CDR3: CASSLGQGKNTEAFF. The DNA of the CDR3 is TGCGCCAGCAGCTTGGGACAGGGCAAGAACACTGAAGCTTTCTTT.

The chain is built from TRBV6-1 and TRBJ2-2, with D perhaps matching TRBD1 (5 bases). This CDR3 region has 14 residues. Trimming left V 7 bases short and J 6 bases short, with 15 bases between. CDR1 MNHNS and CDR2 SASEGT come from the germline V gene. This CDR3 is CASTLGRGAGELFF. For the CDR3, the DNA is TGTGCCAGCACCCTGGGAAGGGGCGCCGGGGAGCTGTTTTTT.

This clone was picked up a small number of times. This chain uses TRBV13 with TRBJ1-1; no firm D call. Looked up from germline, CDR1 is PRHDT and CDR2 is FYEKMQ (reference sequence). This CDR3 has 13 residues. Trimming cost V 3 bases and J 6 bases, with 11 bases left between them. CDR3 nucleotide sequence: TGTGCCAGCAGCTTCTTCGGGGAATCTGAAGCTTTCTTT. Its translation is CASSFFGESEAFF.

This chain links TRBV5-8 with TRBJ1-2; tentatively, D is TRBD1 (5 bases). V gave up 6 bases and J gave up 0 bases, with 15 bases separating them. The CDR3 is 15 amino acids. The germline V gene encodes CDR1 SGHTS and CDR2 YDEGEE. The CDR3 DNA sequence: TGTGCCAGCACCCTCGGAGGGGTTTCTAACTATGGCTACACCTTC. It specifies CASTLGGVSNYGYTF.

This rearrangement joins TRBV6-5 to TRBJ2-1; D possibly corresponds to TRBD2 (7 bases). The germline V and J ends were trimmed by 10 bases and 9 bases, with 13 bases remaining between them. Germline V CDR1 and CDR2: MNHEY, SVGAGI. CDR3 length: 11 residues. Written as DNA, the CDR3 is TGTGCCACGACGGGGGGCAGTGAGCAGTTCTTC. Translating it yields CATTGGSEQFF.

This clone appeared a single time. The genes are TRBV28 and TRBJ1-1, with 7 bases aligning to TRBD1. The CDR3 consists of 12 residues. V lost 6 bases to trimming and J lost 11 bases; unmatched junction nucleotides: 9. Per germline, CDR1 MDHEN and CDR2 SYDVKM. For the CDR3, the DNA is TGTGCCAGCAGCAAAACGACAGGGCGGGCTTTCTTT. Its protein product is CASSKTTGRAFF.

The V and J genes are TRBV15 and TRBJ1-4, with D tentatively TRBD1 (5 bases). The germline V gene encodes CDR1 LNHNV and CDR2 YYDKDF (reference sequence). V was trimmed by 0 bases and J by 4 bases, leaving 12 bases between them. The CDR3 consists of 16 residues. The CDR3 region is CATSREAGRGNEKLFF. CDR3 DNA: TGTGCCACCAGCAGAGAGGCGGGGCGGGGTAATGAAAAACTGTTTTTT. Supplemented by reference TRBV15 and TRBJ1-4, the full variable domain reads DAMVIQNPRYQVTQFGKPVTLSCSQTLNHNVMYWYQQKSSQAPKLLFHYYDKDFNNEADTPDNFQSRRPNTSFCFLDIRSPGLGDTAMYLCATSREAGRGNEKLFFGSGTQLSVL.

The CDR3 protein is CASSDSGRGRTDTQYF. CDR3 coding DNA: TGTGCCAGCAGTGACTCGGGCAGGGGGCGAACAGATACGCAGTATTTT. J is TRBJ2-3 and V is TRBV6-4; 8 bases are shared with TRBD1. After removal of 0 bases from V and 3 bases from J, the junction contained 5 bases not matched to a gene. Germline values: CDR1 MRHNA, CDR2 SNTAGT. The CDR3 is 16 amino acids.

The rearrangement uses TRBV27 and TRBJ1-2, with D maybe TRBD1 (5 bases). From germline, CDR1 is MNHEY and CDR2 SMNVEV (reference sequence). The CDR3 is made up of 13 amino acids. Trimming cost V 2 bases and J 4 bases, with 8 bases left between them. The CDR3 region is CASSLSQGYGYTF. DNA for the CDR3: TGTGCCAGCAGTTTAAGTCAGGGCTATGGCTACACCTTC.

The chain couples TRBV5-8 to TRBJ2-1, with 16 nucleotides matching TRBD2. CDR3 length equals 19 residues. J lost 3 bases, V lost 0 bases, and 6 bases had no gene match. CDR1 and CDR2 (germline): SGHTS, YDEGEE. In DNA form, the CDR3 reads TGTGCCAGCAGCTTGGCCGGGACTAGCGGGGGGGCCTACTACAATGAGCAGTTCTTC. It specifies CASSLAGTSGGAYYNEQFF. Full variable domain (outside the CDR3, taken from reference TRBV5-8 and TRBJ2-1): EAGVTQSPTHLIKTRGQQATLRCSPISGHTSVYWYQQALGLGLQFLLWYDEGEERNRGNFPPRFSGRQFPNYSSELNVNALELEDSALYLCASSLAGTSGGAYYNEQFFGPGTRLTVL.

V gene TRBV5-1 combines with J gene TRBJ1-1; 9 bases agree with TRBD1. The germline gives CDR1 SGHRS, CDR2 YFSETQ. The CDR3 totals 13 residues. The ends lost 4 bases at V and 11 bases at J; junction bases unmatched: 9. The CDR3 reads CASSTGQGFRAFF. DNA for the CDR3: TGCGCCAGCAGCACCGGACAGGGGTTCAGGGCTTTCTTT.

The chain combines TRBV11-2 with TRBJ2-7; no firm D call. Per germline, CDR1 SGHAT and CDR2 FQNNGV. This CDR3 contains 13 residues. V lost 3 bases to trimming and J lost 1 base, with 7 bases between them. The chain's CDR3 is CASSLTQSYEQYF. The CDR3 DNA is TGTGCCAGCAGCTTGACACAGTCCTACGAGCAGTACTTC.

This clone was picked up one time. The chain joins TRBV5-1 to TRBJ2-7; the match to TRBD1 covers 9 bases. This CDR3 is built from 14 residues. The germline V gene encodes CDR1 SGHRS and CDR2 YFSETQ. V dropped 3 bases and J dropped 6; count of bases not matched to a gene: 7. The CDR3 reads CASSSRDRVTEQYF. The DNA of the CDR3 is TGCGCCAGCAGCTCCCGGGACAGGGTTACCGAGCAGTACTTC. Based on the CDR3 plus reference TRBV5-1 and TRBJ2-7, the full variable domain is KAGVTQTPRYLIKTRGQQVTLSCSPISGHRSVSWYQQTPGQGLQFLFEYFSETQRNKGNFPGRFSGRQFSNSRSEMNVSTLELGDSALYLCASSSRDRVTEQYFGPGTRLTVT.

The chain combines TRBV10-3 with TRBJ1-6; maybe TRBD1 (6 bases). This CDR3 has 13 amino acids. Germline CDR1 and CDR2: ENHRY and SYGVKD. Trimming removed 7 bases at V and 8 bases at J, with 12 bases between. The CDR3 loop reads CAIMQGRDSPLHF. CDR3 DNA sequence: TGTGCCATCATGCAGGGGAGAGATTCACCCCTCCACTTT.